This TCR beta chain was found in a study of blood T cell repertoires in COVID-19. The wider study: Spain, Italy and the United States supplied samples that represented acute and convalescent COVID-19. PBMCs, B-cell-depleted T cells, or T cells provided the cDNA or gDNA that made up the material.

Seattle participants joined during active infection and were tracked over time. Under the authors' procedure: Reference gene primer amplification yielded estimated nucleated cell counts. TCRdb's table, derived via immunoSEQ multiplex PCR, lists solely in-frame clones and lacks some. Clone size and the V and J calls come from that table; the DNA yielded D and trimming. The data contain about 150,000 clones, roughly 85% of them singletons. The CDR3 has 15 amino acids. The germline V gene encodes CDR1 MNHEY and CDR2 SVGAGI. Deletions cut 9 bases from V and 3 bases from J, with 18 bases between. This sequence was found in an older woman with COVID-19, enrolled during active disease. Sequencing was carried out using peripheral blood. The chain joins TRBV6-5 to TRBJ1-3; a possible D gene is TRBD1 (5 bases). CDR3 coding DNA: TGTGCCAGTGAGTCAGGGTCGTCGGGTGGAAACACCATATATTTT. This sequence encodes CASESGSSGGNTIYF.